The 15 T cell receptor beta chains reported below all come from one sample, sequenced in a study of blood T cell repertoires in COVID-19. The repertoire was sequenced with immunoSEQ multiplex PCR; TCRdb's copy has only in-frame clones and lacks some. The sample records fewer than 250,000 clones, about 80% being singletons. The sample comprised PBMCs or T cells enriched from blood (not recorded which). These receptors were collected from a woman aged 40 to 55 who had been exposed to COVID-19.

This chain connects TRBV6-5 to TRBJ2-7, with D possibly TRBD2 on 5 matching bases. The V end lost 8 bases, the J end lost 1 base, and 12 bases lay between the germline ends. This CDR3 region has 13 residues. Germline CDR1 is MNHEY and CDR2 is SVGAGI. CDR3 sequence (DNA): TGTGCCAGCGGACTTGGGCAGTCCTACGAGCAGTACTTC. This codes for CASGLGQSYEQYF.

The chain uses TRBV28 and TRBJ2-1; a possible D gene is TRBD2 (6 bases). The V gene lost 6 bases and the J gene lost 4 bases, with 16 bases spanning the gap. CDR1 and CDR2 (germline): MDHEN, SYDVKM. There are 15 residues in the CDR3. CDR3 residues: CASSPGLGGYNEQFF. Here the CDR3 DNA reads TGTGCCAGCAGCCCGGGCTTGGGGGGATACAATGAGCAGTTCTTC.

This chain connects TRBV19 to TRBJ2-3; maybe TRBD2 (6 bases). This CDR3 comprises 11 residues. With 10 bases removed from V and 10 bases from J, the gap between germline ends came to 15 bases. Germline CDR1 and CDR2: LNHDA and SQIVND (reference sequence). The CDR3 protein is CATQSGEAQYF. The CDR3 DNA is TGTGCCACACAGAGTGGGGAGGCGCAGTATTTT.

This chain uses TRBV4-1 with TRBJ1-1; weak D call: TRBD1 (6 bases). CDR1 is MGHRA and CDR2 is YSYEKL in the germline V gene. The CDR3 is made up of 16 amino acids. V was pared by 1 base and J by 0 bases, with 12 bases between. For the CDR3, the DNA is TGCGCCAGCAGCCAAGGCAGGGGCAGGATGAACACTGAAGCTTTCTTT. As protein: CASSQGRGRMNTEAFF.

The genes are TRBV19 and TRBJ1-2; D perhaps matches TRBD1 (6 bases). This CDR3 region has 14 residues. V lost 5 bases, J lost 3 bases, and 13 bases lay in between. Germline CDR1 is LNHDA and CDR2 is SQIVND (reference sequence). The CDR3 sequence: CASSSRGQDYGYTF. Here the CDR3 DNA reads TGTGCCAGTAGTTCCCGGGGACAAGACTATGGCTACACCTTC.

The V and J genes are TRBV2 and TRBJ2-5; 12 bases agree with TRBD2. Germline CDR1 reads SNHLY; CDR2 reads FYNNEI. The CDR3 runs to 16 residues. J gave up 4 bases and V 6 bases, and 9 bases lay outside the gene matches. CDR3 sequence (DNA): TGTGCCAGCAGCTTGCTAGCGGGGGGGGTTGGAGAGACCCAGTACTTC. This translates into CASSLLAGGVGETQYF.

J is TRBJ1-2 and V is TRBV11-2, with a possible D match to TRBD1 (5 bases). The V gene's germline CDR1 is SGHAT and CDR2 FQNNGV. The CDR3 totals 14 residues. V gave up 1 base and J gave up 3 bases, with 9 bases separating them. CDR3 amino acids: CASSLVQGDYGYTF. The DNA for the CDR3 is TGTGCCAGCAGCTTAGTTCAGGGCGACTATGGCTACACCTTC.

This sequence joins TRBV7-3 and TRBJ1-5, with D unresolved. The germline gives CDR1 SGHTA, CDR2 FQGTGA. Trimming removed 8 bases at V and 0 bases at J, with 8 bases between. CDR3 length equals 13 residues. This chain's CDR3 is CASSEGSNQPQHF. The CDR3 DNA is TGTGCCAGCTCCGAGGGTAGCAATCAGCCCCAGCATTTT. Full variable domain (rest looked up from reference TRBV7-3 and TRBJ1-5): GAGVSQTPSNKVTEKGKYVELRCDPISGHTALYWYRQSLGQGPEFLIYFQGTGAADDSGLPNDRFFAVRPEGSVSTLKIQRTERGDSAVYLCASSEGSNQPQHFGDGTRLSIL.

This sequence joins TRBV5-1 and TRBJ1-2; 7 nucleotides line up with TRBD1. The junction had 6 bases not matched to a gene; V was cut back by 3 bases and J by 4 bases. Germline CDR1 and CDR2: SGHRS and YFSETQ. The CDR3 loop spans 14 amino acids. This CDR3 reads CASSWRGGSYGYTF. DNA of the CDR3: TGCGCCAGCAGCTGGAGAGGGGGCAGCTATGGCTACACCTTC.

The chain is built from TRBV12-5 and TRBJ2-1; the D gene is possibly TRBD2 (5 bases). Trimming shortened V by 0 bases and J by 4 bases, and 10 bases separated the two germline ends. The CDR3 has 15 amino acids. Germline CDR1 is LGHNT and CDR2 is FRNRAP. CDR3 amino acids: CASGLVRGTYNEQFF. CDR3 nucleotides: TGTGCTAGTGGTTTGGTACGGGGTACTTACAATGAGCAGTTCTTC.

This chain uses TRBV6-1 with TRBJ1-4; no reliable D call. The germline V gene encodes CDR1 MNHNS and CDR2 SASEGT. With 3 bases removed from V and 0 bases from J, the gap between germline ends came to 5 bases. This CDR3 has 14 residues. The CDR3 nucleotides read TGTGCCAGCAGTGAGGCATCAACTAATGAAAAACTGTTTTTT. This gives the protein CASSEASTNEKLFF.

The chain employs TRBV5-1 and TRBJ2-1; weak D call: TRBD2 (6 bases). In germline, CDR1 is SGHRS, CDR2 YFSETQ. This CDR3 is built from 17 residues. The V and J ends lost 2 bases and 9 bases respectively, with 24 bases between them. CDR3 amino acids: CASSFRATGTEGTEQFF. In DNA, the CDR3 is TGCGCCAGCAGCTTTAGGGCCACCGGGACGGAGGGCACTGAGCAGTTCTTC. The whole variable domain, remainder taken from reference TRBV5-1 and TRBJ2-1, is KAGVTQTPRYLIKTRGQQVTLSCSPISGHRSVSWYQQTPGQGLQFLFEYFSETQRNKGNFPGRFSGRQFSNSRSEMNVSTLELGDSALYLCASSFRATGTEGTEQFFGPGTRLTVL.

The rearrangement uses TRBV6-2 or TRBV6-3 and TRBJ1-1; 10 bases fit TRBD1. The CDR3 totals 15 residues. Germline CDR1 is MNHEY and CDR2 is SVGEGT. V shed 6 bases, J shed 1 base, and the junction held 5 bases outside the gene matches. The CDR3 reads CASSRQGAENTEAFF. The CDR3 DNA follows: TGTGCCAGCAGCCGACAGGGGGCAGAGAACACTGAAGCTTTCTTT.

The rearrangement links TRBV19 to TRBJ2-3; D not resolved. CDR1 is LNHDA and CDR2 is SQIVND in the germline V gene (reference sequence). The CDR3 contains 14 residues. Deletions cut 3 bases from V and 2 bases from J, with 9 bases between. In DNA form, the CDR3 reads TGTGCCAGTAGTATTCCCCAGGCCACAGATACGCAGTATTTT. Translated: CASSIPQATDTQYF.

V and J are TRBV11-3 and TRBJ2-1, with a possible D match to TRBD1 (7 bases). The CDR3 runs 15 residues. The V gene lost 3 bases and the J gene lost 8 bases, with 17 bases spanning the gap. CDR1 is SGHNT and CDR2 is YENEEA in the germline V gene. The CDR3 DNA reads as TGTGCCAGCAGCTTTGCGGGACAGTCTAGCGATGAGCAGTTCTTC. Its protein product is CASSFAGQSSDEQFF.